Included here is one TCR beta chain sequence, with context. Antigen unknown. The sample belongs to a study of beta chain features in type 1 diabetes. Study context: Healthy donors resembled patients in age, gender and cell yields.

Between the trimmed V and J ends, which lost 3 bases and 7 bases, there was a span of 12 bases. The CDR3 has 12 residues. From germline, CDR1 is GTSNPN and CDR2 SVGIG (reference sequence). The entirety of the isolated RNA underwent reverse transcription, so expressed TCRB transcripts were sequenced. Sequencing was performed with immunoSEQ multiplex PCR; in TCRdb, only in-frame clones are kept and a portion is missing. The sample has hundreds of thousands of clones, around an eighth seen once; the top ten hold roughly 0.04%. Whole-study results and caveats: Type 1 diabetes patients had moderately but significantly shorter TCRB CDR3s in all four CD4+ subsets. Relative to healthy donors, patients appeared to have naive, central memory and Treg TCRB repertoires that were more similar. The VDJ junctions of type 1 diabetes patients carried fewer insertions and more deletions.

The receptor's source is a man aged 18 to 30 with type 1 diabetes. The genes are TRBV30 and TRBJ2-5; D not certain. The sequenced sample consisted of naive CD4+ T cells from blood. CDR3 protein: CAWSLNVVTQYF. CDR3 nucleotide sequence: TGTGCCTGGAGCCTGAACGTCGTGACCCAGTACTTC.